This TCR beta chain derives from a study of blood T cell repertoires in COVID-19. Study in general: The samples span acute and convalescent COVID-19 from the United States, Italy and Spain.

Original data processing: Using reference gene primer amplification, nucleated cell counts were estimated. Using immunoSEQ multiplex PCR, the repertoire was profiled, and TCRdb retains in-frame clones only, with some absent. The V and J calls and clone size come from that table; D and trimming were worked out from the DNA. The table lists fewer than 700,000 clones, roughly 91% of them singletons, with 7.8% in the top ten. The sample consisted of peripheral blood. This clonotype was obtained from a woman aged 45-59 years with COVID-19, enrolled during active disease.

The CDR3 DNA reads as TGTGCCAGCAGTGAAACGGGGTCTAATGAAAAACTGTTTTTT. The encoded protein is CASSETGSNEKLFF. The chain employs TRBV6-1 and TRBJ1-4, with D hard to call. This CDR3 contains 14 residues. Trimming removed 2 bases at V and 3 bases at J, with 7 bases between. CDR1 and CDR2 from the germline V gene are MNHNS and SASEGT.